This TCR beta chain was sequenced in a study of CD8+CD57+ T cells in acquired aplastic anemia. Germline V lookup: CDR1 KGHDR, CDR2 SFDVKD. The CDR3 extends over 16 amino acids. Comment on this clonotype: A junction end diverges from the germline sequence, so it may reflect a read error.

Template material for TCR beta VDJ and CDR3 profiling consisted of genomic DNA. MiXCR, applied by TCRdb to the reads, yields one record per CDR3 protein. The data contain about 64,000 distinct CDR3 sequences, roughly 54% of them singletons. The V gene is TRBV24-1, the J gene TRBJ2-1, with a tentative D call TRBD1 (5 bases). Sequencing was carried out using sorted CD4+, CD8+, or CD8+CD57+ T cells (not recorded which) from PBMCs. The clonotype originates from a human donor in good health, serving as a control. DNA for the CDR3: TGTGCCACCAGTGATTTGTTTAGTCCAGGGAACAATGGGCAGTTCTTC. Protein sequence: CATSDLFSPGNNGQFF.